These 29 T cell receptor beta chains originate from one sample sequenced in a study of regulatory T cells in long-lasting Graves disease. The time point was: persistent/refractory GD, antithyroid drugs over 5 years with positive TRAb. Generation of the TCR library employed RNA extracted from PBMCs. Construction of the TCR beta libraries employed iRepertoire HTBI primers in conjunction with Arm-PCR of CDR3 regions. TCRdb analysed the multiplex PCR reads with MiXCR anew, one entry per CDR3 protein. The data contain 650,000 to 850,000 distinct CDR3 sequences, about 30% of them singletons. The sample consisted of peripheral blood mononuclear cells (PBMCs), taken when the disease was refractory, from a patient treated with antithyroid drugs. These receptors were collected from a female donor with Graves disease.

In its sample, this clonotype was seen a few times. CDR3 in amino acids: CASSPIGTVYSNQPQHF. CDR3 DNA: TGTGCCAGCAGTCCAATAGGGACAGTGTATAGCAATCAGCCCCAGCATTTT. The V call is TRBV28, the J call TRBJ1-5, with TRBD1 identical over 7 bases. Germline values: CDR1 MDHEN, CDR2 SYDVKM. CDR3 size: 17 residues. Trimming took 5 bases from V and 0 from J; bases not matched to a gene: 10.

V and J are TRBV6-1 and TRBJ2-1, with 11 nucleotides matching TRBD2. V shed 6 bases and J 4 bases; nucleotides not matched to a gene: 11. The CDR3 contains 17 residues. The V gene's germline CDR1 is MNHNS and CDR2 SASEGT. The CDR3 bases are TGTGCCAGCAGCCATCACCCGACTAGCGGGACTTACAATGAGCAGTTCTTC. Translation: CASSHHPTSGTYNEQFF.

The table lists this clonotype with a few counts. The chain recombines TRBV6-1 with TRBJ1-6; D gene unclear. The germline gives CDR1 MNHNS, CDR2 SASEGT. This CDR3 contains 14 residues. V was clipped by 2 bases and J by 10 bases, with 12 bases between them. The CDR3 sequence is CASSELRERSPLHF. Written as DNA, the CDR3 is TGTGCCAGCAGTGAATTGAGGGAACGGTCACCCCTCCACTTT.

This sequence joins TRBV15 and TRBJ2-4, with 12 bases fitting TRBD2. J gave up 0 bases and V 5 bases, and 5 bases lay outside the gene matches. Germline CDR1 reads LNHNV; CDR2 reads YYDKDF (reference sequence). The CDR3 covers 17 residues. The CDR3 DNA reads TGTGCCACCAGCCTTGGACTAGCGGGATTAGCCAAAAACATTCAGTACTTC. Amino acids: CATSLGLAGLAKNIQYF.

In this sample, this clonotype turned up many times. At one end, the junction sequence differs from germline, possibly due to a read error. The chain links TRBV5-1 to TRBJ2-7; perhaps TRBD1 as D (5 bases). Germline loops: CDR1 SGHRS, CDR2 YFSETQ. The CDR3 spans 14 residues. This chain's CDR3 is CASSLVGQTYEQYF. The DNA for the CDR3 is TGTGCCAGCAGCTTAGTGGGGCAGACCTACGAGCAGTACTTC.

This clonotype was recorded a few times. The chain links TRBV28 to TRBJ1-6; the D gene is possibly TRBD1 (5 bases). Germline V gene lookup returns CDR1 MDHEN and CDR2 SYDVKM. Trimming took 6 bases from V and 0 from J, leaving 15 bases between them. CDR3 length equals 17 residues. The DNA for the CDR3 is TGTGCCAGCAGCCCTCAAGAGGGGATCTCCTATAATTCACCCCTCCACTTT. As protein: CASSPQEGISYNSPLHF.

This clonotype has a count of ten or more. The chain carries TRBV11-2 and TRBJ1-3; the D is unclear. Germline lookup yields CDR1 SGHAT and CDR2 FQNNGV. This CDR3 region has 15 residues. Deletions cut 5 bases from V and 2 bases from J, with 13 bases between. The CDR3 DNA follows: TGTGCCAGCAGCAGGGTAGCGGGGACTGGAAACACCATATATTTT. This encodes CASSRVAGTGNTIYF. Full variable domain (outside the CDR3, taken from reference TRBV11-2 and TRBJ1-3): EAGVAQSPRYKIIEKRQSVAFWCNPISGHATLYWYQQILGQGPKLLIQFQNNGVVDDSQLPKDRFSAERLKGVDSTLKIQPAKLEDSAVYLCASSRVAGTGNTIYFGEGSWLTVV.

The genes are TRBV12-3 or TRBV12-4 and TRBJ1-2; D possibly corresponds to TRBD1 (6 bases). The CDR3 is 13 amino acids. Trimming left V 4 bases short and J 5 bases short, with 11 bases between. The chain's CDR3 is CASSSTGTYGYTF. CDR3 nucleotides: TGTGCCAGCAGTTCCACAGGGACGTATGGCTACACCTTC.

The rearrangement joins TRBV5-1 to TRBJ2-7; 7 bases fit TRBD1. With V trimmed by 0 bases and J by 1 base, 7 bases remained unmatched. There are 16 residues in the CDR3. The germline gives CDR1 SGHRS, CDR2 YFSETQ. DNA for the CDR3: TGCGCCAGCAGCTTGGGGACAGGTCTGGCGTCCTACGAGCAGTACTTC. This translates into CASSLGTGLASYEQYF.

This clonotype appeared a few times. The rearrangement joins TRBV27 to TRBJ2-7; D ambiguous. This CDR3 is built from 13 residues. Germline CDR1 is MNHEY and CDR2 is SMNVEV (reference sequence). The ends were cut back, 4 bases at V and 3 bases at J, with 10 bases in the middle. CDR3 in DNA: TGTGCCAGCAGTTGGCAGGCTTACTACGAGCAGTACTTC. Translating gives CASSWQAYYEQYF.

The V call is TRBV19, the J call TRBJ1-5, with D possibly matching TRBD1 (5 bases). Trimming stripped 6 bases from V and 5 bases from J, with 8 bases between. This CDR3 comprises 12 residues. Per the germline V gene, CDR1 is LNHDA and CDR2 is SQIVND (reference sequence). In DNA form, the CDR3 reads TGTGCCAGTAGGGGCAGGGATCAGCCCCAGCATTTT. It codes for CASRGRDQPQHF.

Many counts were recorded for this clonotype. The chain recombines TRBV12-3 or TRBV12-4 with TRBJ2-5, with D possibly matching TRBD1 (6 bases). Between the trimmed V and J ends, which lost 3 bases and 3 bases, there was a span of 14 bases. This CDR3 has 15 residues. The CDR3 sequence is CASSLLTGSEETQYF. For the CDR3, the DNA is TGTGCCAGCAGTTTGCTGACAGGCTCAGAAGAGACCCAGTACTTC.

Many counts were recorded for this clonotype. V gene TRBV3-1 combines with J gene TRBJ1-1; TRBD1 is a possible D gene (5 bases). With 1 base removed from V and 3 bases from J, the gap between germline ends came to 6 bases. The CDR3 extends over 13 amino acids. The germline CDR1 and CDR2 sequences are LGHDT and YNNKEL (reference sequence). The CDR3: CASSQARDTEAFF. DNA for the CDR3: TGTGCCAGCAGCCAAGCCAGGGACACTGAAGCTTTCTTT.

This clonotype came up a few times. The chain uses TRBV5-1 and TRBJ2-7; D is undetermined. The CDR3 extends over 13 amino acids. Germline CDR1 SGHRS, CDR2 YFSETQ. Trimming shortened V by 6 bases and J by 1 base, and 11 bases separated the two germline ends. CDR3 loop: CASTYGDSYEQYF. The CDR3 DNA follows: TGCGCCAGCACATATGGTGATTCCTACGAGCAGTACTTC.

This clonotype was picked up a small number of times. The chain has TRBV29-1 and TRBJ2-7, with D perhaps assigned TRBD1 or TRBD2 (5 bases each). Germline lookup yields CDR1 SQVTM and CDR2 ANQGSEA. V was clipped by 4 bases and J by 0 bases, with 10 bases between them. The CDR3 has 13 residues. For the CDR3, the DNA is TGCAGCGTTGCCGCAGGGAGCTCCTACGAGCAGTACTTC. This encodes CSVAAGSSYEQYF.

V is TRBV7-9 and J is TRBJ2-7, with D perhaps matching TRBD2 (5 bases). V was cut by 0 bases and J by 0 bases, with 18 bases left in between. The CDR3 loop spans 18 amino acids. Germline values: CDR1 SEHNR, CDR2 FQNEAQ (reference sequence). DNA for the CDR3: TGTGCCAGCAGCTTAGCCCCAACCCGGTCGGGGTCCTCCTACGAGCAGTACTTC. It is translated as CASSLAPTRSGSSYEQYF.

The J gene is TRBJ2-1, the V gene TRBV2; tentatively, D is TRBD1 (5 bases). Germline CDR1 SNHLY, CDR2 FYNNEI. The CDR3 length is 15 residues. The V gene lost 2 bases and the J gene lost 2 bases, with 10 bases spanning the gap. For the CDR3, the DNA is TGTGCCAGCAGTGAATCAGGGCCCCCCTACAATGAGCAGTTCTTC. Protein product: CASSESGPPYNEQFF.

This clonotype has only a few counts. The CDR3, as DNA: TGTGCCATCAGTGAGAATGGTCTGGGGCAGTACTTC. Translation: CAISENGLGQYF. The V call is TRBV10-3, the J call TRBJ2-7; no firm D call. Trimming removed 2 bases at V and 9 bases at J, with 11 bases between. CDR1 is ENHRY, CDR2 SYGVKD, per germline. The CDR3 extends over 12 amino acids.

The V call is TRBV6-1, the J call TRBJ1-4, with 8 bases fitting TRBD1. V trimming: 3 bases; J trimming: 7 bases; junction bases outside the gene matches: 22. The CDR3 covers 20 residues. Looked up from germline, CDR1 is MNHNS and CDR2 is SASEGT. The CDR3 nucleotides read TGTGCCAGCAGTGACCGGGACAGGCCCACGGTAGCGGGCTTGCCTGAAAAACTGTTTTTT. Translated, it gives CASSDRDRPTVAGLPEKLFF.

This clonotype showed up just a few times. The chain couples TRBV6-1 to TRBJ1-3, with D possibly being TRBD1 (6 bases). Germline V gene lookup returns CDR1 MNHNS and CDR2 SASEGT. CDR3 size: 13 residues. Trimming took off 8 bases at V and 2 bases at J, with 10 bases between the two ends. The CDR3 reads CASGTGTGNTIYF. In DNA form, the CDR3 reads TGTGCCAGCGGAACAGGGACTGGAAACACCATATATTTT.

A single count supports this clonotype. The CDR3: CASSETGTGGYGYTF. Here the CDR3 DNA reads TGTGCCAGCAGCGAGACCGGGACAGGGGGCTATGGCTACACCTTC. V and J are TRBV7-3 and TRBJ1-2; 11 bases match TRBD1. The length of the CDR3 is 15 residues. With 5 bases clipped from V and 4 bases from J, the junction kept 6 bases outside the gene matches. Germline CDR1 reads SGHTA; CDR2 reads FQGTGA.

This chain uses TRBV28 with TRBJ2-1, with 9 bases identical to TRBD2. After removal of 2 bases from V and 3 bases from J, the junction contained 8 bases not matched to a gene. CDR1 and CDR2 (germline): MDHEN, SYDVKM. This CDR3 contains 17 residues. The CDR3 DNA sequence: TGTGCCAGCAGTTTAGGTTGGTCAGCGGGAGGCTACAATGAGCAGTTCTTC. Translation gives CASSLGWSAGGYNEQFF. The variable domain in full, completed from reference TRBV28 and TRBJ2-1, reads DVKVTQSSRYLVKRTGEKVFLECVQDMDHENMFWYRQDPGLGLRLIYFSYDVKMKEKGDIPEGYSVSREKKERFSLILESASTNQTSMYLCASSLGWSAGGYNEQFFGPGTRLTVL.

On this clonotype: A much larger clone lies one base from this, so it may be a read error. Without the conserved terminal phenylalanine or tryptophan, this CDR3 likely stems from a read error. V gene TRBV12-3 or TRBV12-4 combines with J gene TRBJ2-2; D gene ambiguous. The V end lost 6 bases, the J end lost 5 bases, and 10 bases lay between the germline ends. This CDR3 is built from 13 residues. The CDR3 region is CASSPLQTGELFL. CDR3 DNA sequence: TGTGCCAGCAGCCCACTACAGACCGGGGAGCTGTTTCTT.

The chain combines TRBV28 with TRBJ1-6; TRBD1 is a possible D gene (5 bases). CDR1 and CDR2 (germline): MDHEN, SYDVKM. The CDR3 has 15 amino acids. The V and J ends lost 2 bases and 10 bases respectively, with 15 bases between them. Written as DNA, the CDR3 is TGTGCCAGCAGTTTAAGCGCCGGACATTTGTCACCCCTCCACTTT. Protein product: CASSLSAGHLSPLHF.

The chain uses TRBV30 and TRBJ1-3; perhaps TRBD1 as D (6 bases). Germline-derived CDR1 and CDR2 are GTSNPN and SVGIG (reference sequence). V gave up 8 bases and J gave up 2 bases, with 7 bases separating them. This CDR3 has 11 amino acids. CDR3 in DNA: TGTGCCGAGGGGGCTGGAAACACCATATATTTT. This gives the protein CAEGAGNTIYF.

This clonotype appeared many times. The genes are TRBV2 and TRBJ2-5; TRBD2 matches 12 bases. J gave up 5 bases and V 4 bases, and 8 bases lay outside the gene matches. CDR1 and CDR2 (germline): SNHLY, FYNNEI. The CDR3 has 16 amino acids. This CDR3 is CASSAGLAGNRETQYF. The DNA for the CDR3 is TGTGCCAGCAGTGCAGGACTAGCGGGAAACAGGGAGACCCAGTACTTC.

The chain joins TRBV5-1 to TRBJ2-7; D not certain. The length of the CDR3 is 13 residues. The germline V gene has CDR1 SGHRS and CDR2 YFSETQ. Trimming removed 6 bases from V and 5 bases from J, with 15 bases in between. CDR3 nucleotides: TGCGCCAGCAAGGTTACGGGTGGGGACGAGCAGTACTTC. Translation gives CASKVTGGDEQYF.

The table lists this clonotype with a few counts. The chain is built from TRBV6-2 or TRBV6-3 and TRBJ2-7; 9 nucleotides agree with TRBD1. From germline, CDR1 is MNHEY and CDR2 SVGEGT. The CDR3 runs 13 residues. With 6 bases clipped from V and 5 bases from J, the junction kept 5 bases outside the gene matches. The CDR3 reads CASRRTGAHEQYF. Here the CDR3 DNA reads TGTGCCAGCAGAAGGACAGGGGCCCACGAGCAGTACTTC.

The genes are TRBV20-1 and TRBJ1-1, with 8 bases lining up with TRBD1. V shed 6 bases, J shed 2 bases, and the junction held 8 bases outside the gene matches. CDR3 size: 14 residues. The germline V gene encodes CDR1 DFQATT and CDR2 SNEGSKA (reference sequence). The CDR3 coding sequence is TGCAGTGCCGGACCGGGACAGGTAAACACTGAAGCTTTCTTT. Protein: CSAGPGQVNTEAFF.